One and the same sample provided the 13 T cell receptor beta chains below, sequenced in a study of blood T cell repertoires in COVID-19. Here immunoSEQ multiplex PCR was the method, and the copy in TCRdb shows in-frame clones only, minus some. The sample includes approximately 230,000 clones, about 90% of them seen just once. The material sequenced was peripheral blood. The receptors here all came from an elderly man with acute or convalescent COVID-19.

The chain carries TRBV6-2 or TRBV6-3 and TRBJ1-1; perhaps TRBD1 as D (6 bases). Trimming pared 4 bases from V and 1 base from J, leaving 19 bases between. Germline assignment: CDR1 MNHEY and CDR2 SVGEGT. The CDR3 runs to 17 residues. The CDR3 region has the DNA TGTGCCAGCAGTTCCACCATAGGGGGGGGTTCGAACACTGAAGCTTTCTTT. Encoded protein: CASSSTIGGGSNTEAFF.

The chain is built from TRBV5-1 and TRBJ2-2; D is uncertain. The CDR3 is 15 residues long. V lost 4 bases, J lost 1 base, and 11 bases lay in between. CDR1 and CDR2 (germline): SGHRS, YFSETQ. The CDR3 loop is CASSPRLGNTGELFF. As DNA, the CDR3 is TGCGCCAGCAGCCCTAGGCTAGGGAACACCGGGGAGCTGTTTTTT.

This clone was detected only once. DNA for the CDR3: TGTGCCAGCAGTTCTAGCGGGAGTTCCCACAATGAGCAGTTCTTC. Translating gives CASSSSGSSHNEQFF. The V and J genes are TRBV6-1 and TRBJ2-1; 10 nucleotides agree with TRBD2. J gave up 5 bases and V 5 bases, and 6 bases lay outside the gene matches. There are 15 residues in the CDR3. The germline gives CDR1 MNHNS, CDR2 SASEGT.

The chain recombines TRBV5-1 with TRBJ1-1, with 8 nucleotides matching TRBD1. The CDR3 spans 14 residues. Germline-derived CDR1 and CDR2 are SGHRS and YFSETQ. J gave up 3 bases and V 1 base, and 2 bases lay outside the gene matches. The CDR3 bases are TGCGCCAGCAGCTTGTACAGGGGGGACACTGAAGCTTTCTTT. It translates to CASSLYRGDTEAFF.

The chain combines TRBV5-1 with TRBJ2-3; TRBD2 matches 8 bases. V shed 5 bases, J shed 4 bases, and the junction held 9 bases outside the gene matches. This CDR3 is built from 15 residues. From germline, CDR1 is SGHRS and CDR2 YFSETQ. The DNA of the CDR3 is TGCGCCAGCAGACATGGGACTAGTAATGCAGATACGCAGTATTTT. Its protein product is CASRHGTSNADTQYF.

The chain employs TRBV27 and TRBJ1-2; D gene uncertain. Trimming shortened V by 6 bases and J by 1 base, and 18 bases separated the two germline ends. This CDR3 region has 16 residues. The germline CDR1 and CDR2 sequences are MNHEY and SMNVEV (reference sequence). CDR3 bases: TGTGCCAGCAGACCGCCGTTGGGGAGAGTTAACTATGGCTACACCTTC. It translates to CASRPPLGRVNYGYTF.

V is TRBV9 and J is TRBJ2-7; 9 bases line up with TRBD2. Germline values: CDR1 SGDLS, CDR2 YYNGEE. J was trimmed by 7 bases and V by 0 bases; bases with no gene match: 5. This CDR3 has 14 residues. The CDR3 region has the DNA TGTGCCAGCAGCGTAGATGTAGCGGGAGTTGAGCAGTACTTC. It translates to CASSVDVAGVEQYF.

The V and J genes are TRBV19 and TRBJ2-5; 10 bases align to TRBD1. V shed 8 bases and J 7 bases; nucleotides not matched to a gene: 13. The length of the CDR3 is 15 residues. Germline-derived CDR1 and CDR2 are LNHDA and SQIVND (reference sequence). The chain's CDR3 is CASQGSGTGDRTQYF. CDR3 nucleotides: TGTGCCAGTCAGGGCTCCGGGACAGGGGATCGGACCCAGTACTTC.

This CDR3 is CASSPPSRGNEQFF. CDR3 in DNA: TGTGCCAGCTCACCACCTTCACGGGGAAATGAGCAGTTCTTC. V is TRBV18 and J is TRBJ2-1; possibly TRBD2 for D (5 bases). The germline gives CDR1 KGHSH, CDR2 LQKENI. This CDR3 is built from 14 residues. V was trimmed by 0 bases and J by 7 bases, leaving 10 bases between them.

The V gene is TRBV3-1 (or the pseudogene TRBV3-2), the J gene TRBJ1-3; D not resolved. The V and J ends lost 10 bases and 3 bases respectively, with 7 bases between them. Germline loops: CDR1 LGHDT, CDR2 YNNKEL (reference sequence). The CDR3 is 11 amino acids. The CDR3 spells CATLVGNTIYF. Here the CDR3 DNA reads TGTGCCACCCTAGTTGGAAACACCATATATTTT.

V and J are TRBV7-2 and TRBJ2-5, with 8 bases that match TRBD2. V dropped 2 bases and J dropped 4; count of bases not matched to a gene: 6. Germline values: CDR1 SGHTA, CDR2 FQGNSA. The CDR3 length is 15 residues. The CDR3 region is CASSLSFAGGETQYF. The CDR3 nucleotides are TGTGCCAGCAGCTTATCTTTTGCGGGAGGAGAGACCCAGTACTTC.

The J gene is TRBJ1-1, the V gene TRBV9; tentative D call: TRBD1 (5 bases). The CDR3 spans 14 residues. From germline, CDR1 is SGDLS and CDR2 YYNGEE. The ends were cut back, 0 bases at V and 3 bases at J, with 9 bases in the middle. The CDR3 DNA reads as TGTGCCAGCAGCGTAGTTTCAGGGTACACTGAAGCTTTCTTT. It encodes CASSVVSGYTEAFF.

J is TRBJ2-2 and V is TRBV7-2; unclear D gene. The CDR3 is made up of 17 amino acids. The germline gives CDR1 SGHTA, CDR2 FQGNSA. V gave up 1 base and J gave up 0 bases, with 12 bases separating them. CDR3 nucleotides: TGTGCCAGCAGCTTAGACCCTGGCAGCGCGAACACCGGGGAGCTGTTTTTT. Protein product: CASSLDPGSANTGELFF.